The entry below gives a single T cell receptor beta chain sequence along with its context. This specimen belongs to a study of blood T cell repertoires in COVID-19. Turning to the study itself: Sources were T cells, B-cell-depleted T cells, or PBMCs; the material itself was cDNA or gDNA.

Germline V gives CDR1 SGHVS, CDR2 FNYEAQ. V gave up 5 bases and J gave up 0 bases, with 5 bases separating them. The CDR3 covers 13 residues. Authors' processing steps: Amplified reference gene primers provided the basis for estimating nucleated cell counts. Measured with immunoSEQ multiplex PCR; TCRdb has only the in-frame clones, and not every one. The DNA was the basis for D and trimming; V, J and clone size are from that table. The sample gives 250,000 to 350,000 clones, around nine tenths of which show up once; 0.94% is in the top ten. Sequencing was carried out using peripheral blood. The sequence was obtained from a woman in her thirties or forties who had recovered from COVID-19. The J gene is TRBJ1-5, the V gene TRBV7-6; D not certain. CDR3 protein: CASSVNSNQPQHF. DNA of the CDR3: TGTGCCAGCAGCGTCAATAGCAATCAGCCCCAGCATTTT.